The rows below give T cell receptor beta chains drawn from one sample of a study of shared clonotypes between healthy human individuals. TCRdb's copy holds only in-frame clones and misses some; the assay was immunoSEQ multiplex PCR. The data show approximately 2,200,000 clones, with 90% to 95% seen just once and around 1.7% held by the top ten. The sequencing sample was made of naive CD8+ T cells from PBMCs. The source of these receptors is a man in his late teens or twenties in good health. Some clones in this sample may be carry-over from other donors' samples. CDR3s include the opening cysteine and the closing phenylalanine or tryptophan. D genes are given only for firm matches. Not all rows give a size; the values are once, few, many and, for expanded clones, a class.

j_call: TRBJ2-1
d_call: TRBD2
v_call: TRBV7-2
clone_size: -
cdr3_aa: CASNPSASGYNEQFF
cdr3_nt: TGTGCCAGCAACCCTTCGGCTAGCGGATACAATGAGCAGTTCTTC

j_call: TRBJ2-7
d_call: -
v_call: TRBV11-3
clone_size: -
cdr3_aa: CASGSRAHEQYF
cdr3_nt: TGTGCCTCTGGAAGCAGGGCCCACGAGCAGTACTTC

j_call: TRBJ2-1
d_call: -
v_call: TRBV4-3
clone_size: -
cdr3_aa: CASSHLLSDFGEQFF
cdr3_nt: TGCGCCAGCAGCCACCTCCTCTCAGACTTTGGTGAGCAGTTCTTC

j_call: TRBJ2-1
d_call: -
v_call: TRBV11-1
clone_size: -
cdr3_aa: CASSHREIEQFF
cdr3_nt: TGTGCCAGCAGCCACCGTGAGATCGAGCAGTTCTTC

j_call: TRBJ1-3
d_call: -
v_call: TRBV5-6
clone_size: -
cdr3_aa: CASSPGSIGGNTIYF
cdr3_nt: TGTGCCAGCAGCCCGGGGTCTATAGGTGGTAACACCATATATTTT

j_call: TRBJ2-1
d_call: -
v_call: TRBV27
clone_size: -
cdr3_aa: CASSGHVDEQFF
cdr3_nt: TGTGCCAGCAGTGGCCACGTAGATGAGCAGTTCTTC

j_call: TRBJ2-1
d_call: -
v_call: TRBV7-9
clone_size: -
cdr3_aa: CASSFVPDEQFF
cdr3_nt: TGTGCCAGCAGCTTTGTTCCTGATGAGCAGTTCTTC

j_call: TRBJ1-1
d_call: -
v_call: TRBV28
clone_size: -
cdr3_aa: CASSLSLGGGTEAFF
cdr3_nt: TGTGCCAGCAGTTTATCCTTGGGTGGTGGCACTGAAGCTTTCTTT

j_call: TRBJ2-7
d_call: TRBD1
v_call: TRBV4-3
clone_size: once
cdr3_aa: CASSQAGGGQGVYEQYF
cdr3_nt: TGCGCCAGCAGCCAGGCCGGCGGGGGACAGGGGGTTTACGAGCAGTACTTC

j_call: TRBJ2-5
d_call: -
v_call: TRBV29-1
clone_size: -
cdr3_aa: CSVALLGTQYF
cdr3_nt: TGCAGCGTGGCGCTTCTGGGGACCCAGTACTTC

j_call: TRBJ1-1
d_call: -
v_call: TRBV6-1
clone_size: -
cdr3_aa: CASSESHLDGTEAFF
cdr3_nt: TGTGCCAGCAGTGAATCGCATCTTGATGGGACTGAAGCTTTCTTT

j_call: TRBJ2-7
d_call: -
v_call: TRBV27
clone_size: -
cdr3_aa: CASSLSTGGYEQYF
cdr3_nt: TGTGCCAGCAGTTTGTCAACGGGCGGATACGAGCAGTACTTC

j_call: TRBJ2-7
d_call: -
v_call: TRBV30
clone_size: -
cdr3_aa: CACKQGGSLYEQYF
cdr3_nt: TGTGCCTGTAAACAGGGGGGGTCTCTCTACGAGCAGTACTTC

j_call: TRBJ1-2
d_call: -
v_call: TRBV6-1
clone_size: -
cdr3_aa: CASSDWTDAYGYTF
cdr3_nt: TGTGCCAGCAGTGATTGGACGGATGCCTATGGCTACACCTTC

j_call: TRBJ1-1
d_call: -
v_call: TRBV4-3
clone_size: -
cdr3_aa: CASSQIMPVGNFNTEAFF
cdr3_nt: TGCGCCAGCAGCCAAATCATGCCGGTCGGGAACTTTAACACTGAAGCTTTCTTT

j_call: TRBJ2-5
d_call: -
v_call: TRBV27
clone_size: -
cdr3_aa: CASEVTRGSGETQYF
cdr3_nt: TGTGCCAGCGAAGTAACTCGGGGGTCGGGAGAGACCCAGTACTTC